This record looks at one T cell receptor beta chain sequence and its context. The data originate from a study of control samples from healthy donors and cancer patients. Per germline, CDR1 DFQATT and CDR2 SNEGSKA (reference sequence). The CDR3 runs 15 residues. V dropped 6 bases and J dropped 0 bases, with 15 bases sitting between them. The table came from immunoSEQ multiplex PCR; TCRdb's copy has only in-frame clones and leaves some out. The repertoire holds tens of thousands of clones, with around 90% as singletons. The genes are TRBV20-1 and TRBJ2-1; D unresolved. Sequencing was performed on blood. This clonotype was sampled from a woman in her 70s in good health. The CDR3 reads CSASSGARSYNEQFF. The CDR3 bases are TGCAGTGCAAGTTCGGGCGCTCGCTCCTACAATGAGCAGTTCTTC.